The rows below give T cell receptor beta chains drawn from one sample of a study of blood T cell repertoires in COVID-19. Data came from immunoSEQ multiplex PCR; TCRdb stores just in-frame clones and leaves some out. The sample lists about 200,000 clones; roughly 92% were seen once. Sequencing was performed on peripheral blood. Receptors were obtained from a man aged 25-40 years with COVID-19, enrolled during active disease. CDR3s include the opening cysteine and the closing phenylalanine or tryptophan. The D gene is left open where the match is weak. Clone size is stated in some rows and not others, as once, few, many or a class when expanded.

TRBV7-9	TRBJ2-1	TRBD2	once	TGTGCCAGCAGCTCTCGCAGCGGGGGGATTTACAATGAGCAGTTCTTC	CASSSRSGGIYNEQFF
TRBV7-9	TRBJ1-2	.	.	TGTGCCAGCAGCTTAGCGCAGGCTGGCTACACCTTC	CASSLAQAGYTF
TRBV11-2	TRBJ2-7	.	.	TGTGCCAGCAGCTCACAAGATGGCGGTATACCCTACGAGCAGTACTTC	CASSSQDGGIPYEQYF
TRBV30	TRBJ2-5	TRBD1	.	TGTGCCTGGAGTCCCCGGACAGGCGGCTTAAGGGAGACCCAGTACTTC	CAWSPRTGGLRETQYF
TRBV2	TRBJ2-3	.	.	TGTGCCAGCTCACATAGACTAGTCTTGACAGATACGCAGTATTTT	CASSHRLVLTDTQYF
TRBV9	TRBJ2-2	TRBD1	.	TGTGCCAGCAGCGTGAGGCAACAGGGGCCCAACACCGGGGAGCTGTTTTTT	CASSVRQQGPNTGELFF
TRBV5-1	TRBJ1-4	TRBD1	few	TGCGCCAGCTCAGGACAGGGCGGGTCTAATGAAAAACTGTTTTTT	CASSGQGGSNEKLFF
TRBV14	TRBJ2-5	TRBD1	.	TGTGCCAGCAGCCAAAGTAACAGGGGGCTATACGAGACCCAGTACTTC	CASSQSNRGLYETQYF
TRBV5-1	TRBJ1-1	TRBD1	.	TGCGCCAGCAGCTTGGAGGGACAGAGGTTGACTGAAGCTTTCTTT	CASSLEGQRLTEAFF
TRBV10-3	TRBJ2-5	TRBD2	.	TGTGCCATCAGAGGACTAGCGGGGGATACGGAGACCCAGTACTTC	CAIRGLAGDTETQYF
TRBV4-1	TRBJ1-5	.	.	TGCGCCAGCAGCCAAGAGGCAGGGTTCGGGCAGCCCCAGCATTTT	CASSQEAGFGQPQHF
TRBV2	TRBJ1-5	.	.	TGTGCCAGCAGTGAAATTTATAGCAATCAGCCCCAGCATTTT	CASSEIYSNQPQHF
TRBV10-1	TRBJ2-1	TRBD1	.	TGCGCCAGCAGTGATGGACAGGGGCCGTACAATGAGCAGTTCTTC	CASSDGQGPYNEQFF
TRBV11-2	TRBJ2-7	TRBD2	.	TGTGCCAGCAGCTTAGTGCGGGGGTGGGAGCAGTACTTC	CASSLVRGWEQYF
TRBV7-9	TRBJ1-1	.	.	TGTGCCAGCAGCTTAGGTCAGCTAGGTCGAGACACTGAAGCTTTCTTT	CASSLGQLGRDTEAFF
TRBV12-3/TRBV12-4	TRBJ1-6	.	.	TGTGCCAGCAGTTTGGTACGAGATTCACCCCTCCACTTT	CASSLVRDSPLHF
TRBV5-1	TRBJ2-1	TRBD1	.	TGCGCCAGCAGCTTGGATGACAGGGTCTCCTACAATGAGCAGTTCTTC	CASSLDDRVSYNEQFF
TRBV19	TRBJ2-1	.	.	TGTGCCAGTAGTATGCCAGGGGGGCCTTACAATGAGCAGTTCTTC	CASSMPGGPYNEQFF
TRBV13	TRBJ2-6	.	.	TGTGCCAGCAGATCCCGGGACTCTGGGGCCAACGTCCTGACTTTC	CASRSRDSGANVLTF
TRBV6-5	TRBJ1-5	.	once	TGTGCCAGCAGTCCTCAGGGAGGAGGGCAGCCCCAGCATTTT	CASSPQGGGQPQHF
TRBV9	TRBJ1-2	TRBD1	.	TGTGCCAGCAGCCCCCCCCGACAGGGGGCCTATGGCTACACCTTC	CASSPPRQGAYGYTF
TRBV5-5	TRBJ2-7	TRBD1	.	TGTGCCAGCAGGCCAAGGACAGGGAACCTCTACGAGCAGTACTTC	CASRPRTGNLYEQYF
TRBV12-3/TRBV12-4	TRBJ1-1	.	.	TGTGCCAGCAGTTTGGCTGGCGAAGCTTTCTTT	CASSLAGEAFF
TRBV4-1	TRBJ1-3	.	.	TGCGCCAGCAGCCAAGGGGCCCCTATCTCTGGAAACACCATATATTTT	CASSQGAPISGNTIYF
TRBV2	TRBJ1-4	TRBD1	.	TGTGCCAGTGAGAGGGACAGGGGCGGGTCGGGACTGTTTTTT	CASERDRGGSGLFF
TRBV18	TRBJ1-2	TRBD1	.	TGTGCCAGCTCACCGGGACAGAAGATTAACTATGGCTACACCTTC	CASSPGQKINYGYTF
TRBV6-5	TRBJ1-2	TRBD1	.	TGTGCCAGCAGTTACCGACAGGGGGCCTCTCACTTC	CASSYRQGASHF
TRBV3-1/TRBV3-2	TRBJ2-7	TRBD1	.	TGTGCCAGCAGCCTCTCGGGACAGGGGAACGAGCAGTACTTC	CASSLSGQGNEQYF
TRBV6-5	TRBJ2-1	TRBD2	.	TGTGCCAGCAGTTACCCCCTCGGCGGGGGGTTCTATGAGCAGTTCTTC	CASSYPLGGGFYEQFF
TRBV7-9	TRBJ1-2	.	few	TGTGCCAGCAGCTTAGCATCAGGGACTGGGGGCTACACCTTC	CASSLASGTGGYTF
TRBV29-1	TRBJ1-4	.	.	TGCAGCGCCGGAGAGCTAAAATCAGGGGTTCTGGAAAAACTGTTTTTT	CSAGELKSGVLEKLFF
TRBV5-1	TRBJ1-1	.	.	TGCGCCAGCAGCTTGGAGAGCCAGGGGTGGACCACTGAAGCTTTCTTT	CASSLESQGWTTEAFF
TRBV24-1	TRBJ2-2	.	.	TGTGCCACCAGTGGGGTAGCTCGGGGGGCAATTAACACCGGGGAGCTGTTTTTT	CATSGVARGAINTGELFF
TRBV6-5	TRBJ1-1	TRBD1	.	TGTGCCAGCTTGACAGGGGGCGTGAACACTGAAGCTTTCTTT	CASLTGGVNTEAFF
TRBV18	TRBJ1-2	TRBD1	.	TGTGCCAGCTCACACACACAGGGGAATGGCTACACCTTC	CASSHTQGNGYTF
TRBV28	TRBJ2-7	.	.	TGTGCCAGCAGAACAGGACCCTACGTGGAGCAGTACTTC	CASRTGPYVEQYF
TRBV7-6	TRBJ1-4	.	once	TGTGCCAGCAGCTCCCTAGGGGGGGGTTCGGGTGAAAAACTGTTTTTT	CASSSLGGGSGEKLFF
TRBV14	TRBJ1-2	TRBD1	.	TGTGCCAGCAGCCACCAAGGAGGGGGCGGCTACACCTTC	CASSHQGGGGYTF
TRBV7-9	TRBJ1-1	TRBD1	.	TGTGCCAGCAGTCGGCAGGGGGACACTGAAGCTTTCTTT	CASSRQGDTEAFF
TRBV12-3/TRBV12-4	TRBJ1-4	TRBD1	.	TGTGCCAGCACCTGGACAGGGGTTGAAAAACTGTTTTTT	CASTWTGVEKLFF
TRBV19	TRBJ1-6	TRBD1	.	TGTGCCAGTACAGCGACAGGGATGAATTCACCCCTCCACTTT	CASTATGMNSPLHF
TRBV6-5	TRBJ2-1	TRBD2	.	TGTGCCAGCAGTTACTCCCTAGCGGGGGGGCTACGGGAGCAGTTCTTC	CASSYSLAGGLREQFF
TRBV15	TRBJ2-7	.	.	TGTGCCACCAGCAGAGAGAAGGGGTTTAGCTACGAGCAGTACTTC	CATSREKGFSYEQYF
TRBV5-4	TRBJ1-1	.	.	TGTGCCAGCAGCCCTTCGACAGGCGGAATGAACACTGAAGCTTTCTTT	CASSPSTGGMNTEAFF
TRBV13	TRBJ2-1	TRBD2	.	TGTGCCAGCAGCATGACTAGCGGGGGCGGGTATGAGCAGTTCTTC	CASSMTSGGGYEQFF
TRBV2	TRBJ1-4	.	.	TGTGCCAGCAGTGAAGCGCTTGATCTCTTACAGAATGAAAAACTGTTTTTT	CASSEALDLLQNEKLFF
TRBV11-2	TRBJ2-7	.	.	TGTGCCAGCAGCTTATCGAGTCGCATCTACGAGCAGTACTTC	CASSLSSRIYEQYF
TRBV5-4	TRBJ1-2	.	.	TGTGCCAGCAGCTTGGGCCAGGGCCGCGACTACACCTTC	CASSLGQGRDYTF
TRBV18	TRBJ1-6	TRBD1	.	TGTGCCAGCTCAATGGAGGGGGCTGGATCACCCCTCCACTTT	CASSMEGAGSPLHF
TRBV9	TRBJ1-2	TRBD1	.	TGTGCCAGCAGCGTAGGCGGGGACAGGGGAAGGGGCTACACCTTC	CASSVGGDRGRGYTF
TRBV4-2	TRBJ2-5	TRBD2	.	TGTGCCAGCAGCCAGGGTAGCGGGGGGCACCAAGAGACCCAGTACTTC	CASSQGSGGHQETQYF
TRBV4-1	TRBJ2-3	.	.	TGCGCCAGCAGCCAGGGACGAATTAGCGGACGCACAGATACGCAGTATTTT	CASSQGRISGRTDTQYF